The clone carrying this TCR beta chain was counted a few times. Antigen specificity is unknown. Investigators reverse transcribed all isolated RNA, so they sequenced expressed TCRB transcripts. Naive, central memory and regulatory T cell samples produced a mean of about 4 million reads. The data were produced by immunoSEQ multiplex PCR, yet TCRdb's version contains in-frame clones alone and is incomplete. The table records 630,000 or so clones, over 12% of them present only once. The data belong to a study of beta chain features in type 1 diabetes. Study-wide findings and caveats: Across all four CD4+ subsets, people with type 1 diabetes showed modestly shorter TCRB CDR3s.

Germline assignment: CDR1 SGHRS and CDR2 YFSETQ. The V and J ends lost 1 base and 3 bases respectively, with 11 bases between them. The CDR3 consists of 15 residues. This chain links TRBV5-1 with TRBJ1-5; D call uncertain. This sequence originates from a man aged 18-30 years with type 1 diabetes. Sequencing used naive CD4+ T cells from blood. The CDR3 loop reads CASSLSSSHNQPQHF. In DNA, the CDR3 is TGCGCCAGCAGCTTGTCATCCAGTCACAATCAGCCCCAGCATTTT.